A single T cell receptor beta chain is shown here with its context. The sample belongs to a study of cytomegalovirus exposure and HLA in healthy donors. Trimming removed 6 bases from V and 2 bases from J, with 11 bases in between. Germline V gene data show CDR1 as MNHEY and CDR2 as SVGAGI. The CDR3 sequence is 13 residues long. Use of 60 Vbeta and 13 Jbeta primers characterized the PCR. Measured with immunoSEQ multiplex PCR; TCRdb has only the in-frame clones, and not every one. This sample yields about 130,000 clones, of which 75% are seen a single time; around 7% belongs to the top ten. Source material: PBMCs. This clonotype originated in a man aged 25-40 years in good health and CMV-seronegative. The J gene is TRBJ2-7, the V gene TRBV6-5, with D possibly matching TRBD1 (6 bases). CDR3 DNA sequence: TGTGCCAGCAGGGAGACAGGAGCCTACGAGCAGTACTTC. It is translated as CASRETGAYEQYF.